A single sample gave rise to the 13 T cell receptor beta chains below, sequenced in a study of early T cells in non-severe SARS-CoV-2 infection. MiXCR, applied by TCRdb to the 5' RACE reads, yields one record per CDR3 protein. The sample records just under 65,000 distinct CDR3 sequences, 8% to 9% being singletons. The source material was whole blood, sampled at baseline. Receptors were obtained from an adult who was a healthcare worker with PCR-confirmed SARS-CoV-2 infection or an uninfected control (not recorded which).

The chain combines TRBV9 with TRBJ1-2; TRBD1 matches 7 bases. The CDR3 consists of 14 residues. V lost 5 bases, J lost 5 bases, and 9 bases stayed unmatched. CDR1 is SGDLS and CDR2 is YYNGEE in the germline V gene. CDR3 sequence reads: CASRATGEAYGYTF. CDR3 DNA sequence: TGTGCCAGCAGGGCAACAGGGGAGGCGTATGGCTACACCTTC. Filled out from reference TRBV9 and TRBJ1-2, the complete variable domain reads DSGVTQTPKHLITATGQRVTLRCSPRSGDLSVYWYQQSLDQGLQFLIQYYNGEERAKGNILERFSAQQFPDLHSELNLSSLELGDSALYFCASRATGEAYGYTFGSGTRLTVV.

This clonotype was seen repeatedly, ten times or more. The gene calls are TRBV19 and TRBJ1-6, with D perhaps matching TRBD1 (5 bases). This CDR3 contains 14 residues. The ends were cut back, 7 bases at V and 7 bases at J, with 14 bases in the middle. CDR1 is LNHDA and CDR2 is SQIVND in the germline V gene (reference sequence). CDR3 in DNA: TGTGCCAGTACCCCTGGAAGGGGAAATTCACCCCTCCACTTT. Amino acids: CASTPGRGNSPLHF.

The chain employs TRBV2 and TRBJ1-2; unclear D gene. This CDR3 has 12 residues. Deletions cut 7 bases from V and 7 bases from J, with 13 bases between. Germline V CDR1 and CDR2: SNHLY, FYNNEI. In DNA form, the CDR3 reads TGTGCCAGCACCGTCAGCAGGTCTGGCTACACCTTC. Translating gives CASTVSRSGYTF.

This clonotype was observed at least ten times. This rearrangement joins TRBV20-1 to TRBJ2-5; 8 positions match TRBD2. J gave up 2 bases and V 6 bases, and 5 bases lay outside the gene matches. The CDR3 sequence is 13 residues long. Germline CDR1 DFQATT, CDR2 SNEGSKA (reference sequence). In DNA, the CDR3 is TGCAGTGCCGGGAGGGGGGTACAAGAGACCCAGTACTTC. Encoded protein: CSAGRGVQETQYF.

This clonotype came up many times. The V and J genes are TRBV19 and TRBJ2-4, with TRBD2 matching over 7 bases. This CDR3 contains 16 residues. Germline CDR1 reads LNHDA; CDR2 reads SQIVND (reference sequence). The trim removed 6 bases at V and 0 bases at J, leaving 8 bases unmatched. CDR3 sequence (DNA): TGTGCCAGTAGCCCGACTAGCTTTTTAGCCAAAAACATTCAGTACTTC. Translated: CASSPTSFLAKNIQYF.

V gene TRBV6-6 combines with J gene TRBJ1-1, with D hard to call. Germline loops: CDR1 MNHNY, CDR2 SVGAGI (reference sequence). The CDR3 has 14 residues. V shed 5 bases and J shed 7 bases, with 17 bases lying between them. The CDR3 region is CASSVSLDGYEAFF. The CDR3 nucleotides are TGTGCCAGCAGTGTTAGCCTGGACGGGTATGAAGCTTTCTTT.

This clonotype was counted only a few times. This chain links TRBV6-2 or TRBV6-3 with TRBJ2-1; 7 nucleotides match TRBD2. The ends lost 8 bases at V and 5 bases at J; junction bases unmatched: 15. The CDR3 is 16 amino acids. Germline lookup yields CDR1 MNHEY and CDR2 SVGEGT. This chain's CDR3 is CASEGVGLAVNNEQFF. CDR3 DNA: TGTGCCAGCGAGGGTGTGGGGCTAGCGGTAAACAATGAGCAGTTCTTC.

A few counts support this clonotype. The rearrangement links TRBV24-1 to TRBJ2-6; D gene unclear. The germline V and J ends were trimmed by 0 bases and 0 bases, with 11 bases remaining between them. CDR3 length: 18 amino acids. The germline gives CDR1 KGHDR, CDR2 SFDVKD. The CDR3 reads CATSDLGSTFSGANVLTF. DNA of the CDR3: TGTGCCACCAGTGATTTGGGGTCTACCTTCTCTGGGGCCAACGTCCTGACTTTC.

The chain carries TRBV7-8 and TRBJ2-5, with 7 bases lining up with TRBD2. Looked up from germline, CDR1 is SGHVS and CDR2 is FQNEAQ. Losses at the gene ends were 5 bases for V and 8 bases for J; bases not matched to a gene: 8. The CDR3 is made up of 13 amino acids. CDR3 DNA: TGTGCCAGCAGCCCTAGCGGTTCCCTAACCCAGTACTTC. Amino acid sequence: CASSPSGSLTQYF.

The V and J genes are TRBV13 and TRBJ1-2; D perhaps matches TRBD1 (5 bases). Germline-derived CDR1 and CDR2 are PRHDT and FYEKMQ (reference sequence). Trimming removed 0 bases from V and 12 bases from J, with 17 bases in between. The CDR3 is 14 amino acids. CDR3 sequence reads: CASSLGRAAGINTF. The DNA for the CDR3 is TGTGCCAGCAGCTTAGGCCGGGCGGCAGGGATAAACACCTTC.

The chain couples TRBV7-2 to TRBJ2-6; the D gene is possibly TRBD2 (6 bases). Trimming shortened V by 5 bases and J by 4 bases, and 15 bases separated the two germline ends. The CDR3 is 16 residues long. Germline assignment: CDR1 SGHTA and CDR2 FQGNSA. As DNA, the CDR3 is TGTGCCAGCAGCCGCCCGGGAGTGCTAGGGGCCAACGTCCTGACTTTC. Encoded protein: CASSRPGVLGANVLTF. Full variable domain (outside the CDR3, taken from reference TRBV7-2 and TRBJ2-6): GAGVSQSPSNKVTEKGKDVELRCDPISGHTALYWYRQSLGQGLEFLIYFQGNSAPDKSGLPSDRFSAERTGGSVSTLTIQRTQQEDSAVYLCASSRPGVLGANVLTFGAGSRLTVL.

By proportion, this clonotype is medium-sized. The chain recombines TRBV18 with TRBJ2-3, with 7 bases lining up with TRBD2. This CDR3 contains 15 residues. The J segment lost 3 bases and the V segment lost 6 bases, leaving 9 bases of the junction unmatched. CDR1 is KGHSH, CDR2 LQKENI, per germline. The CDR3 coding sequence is TGTGCCAGCTCTCGGGGGGAGTTTCCGACAGATACGCAGTATTTT. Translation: CASSRGEFPTDTQYF.

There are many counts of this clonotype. The CDR3 DNA is TGTGCCAGCAGGAGGACATTTTCCACCGGGGAGCTGTTTTTT. As protein: CASRRTFSTGELFF. The genes are TRBV6-5 and TRBJ2-2; maybe TRBD1 (5 bases). Trimming took off 6 bases at V and 4 bases at J, with 12 bases between the two ends. The germline V gene encodes CDR1 MNHEY and CDR2 SVGAGI. This CDR3 region has 14 residues.